The 10 T cell receptor beta chains below all came from one sample that was sequenced in a study of blood T cell repertoires in COVID-19. Repertoires were generated with immunoSEQ multiplex PCR, while TCRdb's copy carries only in-frame clones and drops some. Among some 140,000 clones, 70% to 80% were seen once, and the ten largest hold approximately 11%. Sequenced sample: peripheral blood. These receptors originate from a man between 60 and 75 years old who had recovered from COVID-19.

The chain combines TRBV6-5 with TRBJ1-1; tentatively, D is TRBD1 (5 bases). Germline CDR1 reads MNHEY; CDR2 reads SVGAGI. Trimming shortened V by 2 bases and J by 2 bases, and 12 bases separated the two germline ends. The CDR3 covers 15 residues. The CDR3 loop is CASSYPQGGNTEAFF. The CDR3 DNA reads TGTGCCAGCAGTTACCCTCAGGGTGGAAACACTGAAGCTTTCTTT.

V gene TRBV28 combines with J gene TRBJ1-2; the match to TRBD1 covers 9 bases. The junction had 9 bases not matched to a gene; V was cut back by 6 bases and J by 4 bases. Germline V lookup: CDR1 MDHEN, CDR2 SYDVKM. The CDR3 has 15 amino acids. DNA of the CDR3: TGTGCCAGCAGGCACGCCGGGACAGGGACCTATGGCTACACCTTC. This sequence encodes CASRHAGTGTYGYTF.

This clone came up a few times. This CDR3 reads CASSTSGNTIYF. CDR3 coding DNA: TGTGCCAGTAGTACTTCTGGAAACACCATATATTTT. V usage is TRBV19 and J usage is TRBJ1-3; no firm D call. V lost 4 bases and J 1 base, leaving 2 bases between the germline ends. The CDR3 totals 12 residues. CDR1 and CDR2 from the germline V gene are LNHDA and SQIVND (reference sequence).

The CDR3: CASSPSAQGNTEAFF. The CDR3 DNA reads TGTGCCAGCTCACCAAGTGCGCAGGGGAACACTGAAGCTTTCTTT. The chain has TRBV18 and TRBJ1-1, with D possibly being TRBD1 (5 bases). Germline assignment: CDR1 KGHSH and CDR2 LQKENI. Trimming pared 2 bases from V and 1 base from J, leaving 11 bases between. The CDR3 loop spans 15 amino acids.

The chain combines TRBV5-4 with TRBJ2-3; 15 bases align to TRBD2. The germline CDR1 and CDR2 sequences are SGHNT and YYREEE (reference sequence). V dropped 5 bases and J dropped 4; count of bases not matched to a gene: 8. The CDR3 has 17 residues. The CDR3: CASSQGLAGGGADTQYF. The CDR3 DNA is TGTGCCAGCAGTCAAGGACTAGCGGGAGGGGGAGCAGATACGCAGTATTTT.

Comment on this clone: This sample includes further DNA sequences coding for the same CDR3. The chain uses TRBV18 and TRBJ2-5; D not resolved. Germline CDR1 and CDR2: KGHSH and LQKENI. CDR3 length: 12 amino acids. V lost 3 bases, J lost 2 bases, and 4 bases lay in between. The CDR3: CASSPLQETQYF. The CDR3 bases are TGTGCCAGCTCACCTCTACAAGAGACCCAGTACTTC.

The genes are TRBV7-3 and TRBJ1-6, with 9 positions matching TRBD1. CDR1 is SGHTA, CDR2 FQGTGA, per germline. V was pared by 1 base and J by 6 bases, with 4 bases of the junction left unmatched. The CDR3 runs 16 residues. The CDR3 coding sequence is TGTGCCAGCAGCTTAATGGGGACAGGGACTAATTCACCCCTCCACTTT. Protein sequence: CASSLMGTGTNSPLHF.

The V gene is TRBV7-2, the J gene TRBJ2-5, with 9 bases identical to TRBD2. Germline CDR1 SGHTA, CDR2 FQGNSA. The J segment lost 5 bases and the V segment lost 3 bases, leaving 7 bases of the junction unmatched. The CDR3 spans 15 residues. This chain's CDR3 is CASSLGAGGGETQYF. DNA of the CDR3: TGTGCCAGCAGCTTGGGAGCGGGGGGCGGGGAGACCCAGTACTTC. The whole variable domain, filled in from reference TRBV7-2 and TRBJ2-5, reads GAGVSQSPSNKVTEKGKDVELRCDPISGHTALYWYRQSLGQGLEFLIYFQGNSAPDKSGLPSDRFSAERTGGSVSTLTIQRTQQEDSAVYLCASSLGAGGGETQYFGPGTRLLVL.

The V call is TRBV6-4, the J call TRBJ2-7; TRBD1 is a possible D gene (5 bases). V lost 5 bases to trimming and J lost 1 base, with 15 bases between them. CDR3 length: 15 amino acids. Germline V gene sequence: CDR1 MRHNA, CDR2 SNTAGT. The CDR3 nucleotides read TGTGCCAGCAGTCGACTCAGGGTGGGATCCTACGAGCAGTACTTC. Protein product: CASSRLRVGSYEQYF.

The CDR3 bases are TGCGCCAGCAGCTTGGACAGGGCAGCTAACTATGGCTACACCTTC. Its translation: CASSLDRAANYGYTF. The chain couples TRBV5-1 to TRBJ1-2, with D possibly matching TRBD1 (6 bases). Germline CDR1 SGHRS, CDR2 YFSETQ. The CDR3 spans 15 residues. V was cut by 0 bases and J by 0 bases, with 9 bases left in between.